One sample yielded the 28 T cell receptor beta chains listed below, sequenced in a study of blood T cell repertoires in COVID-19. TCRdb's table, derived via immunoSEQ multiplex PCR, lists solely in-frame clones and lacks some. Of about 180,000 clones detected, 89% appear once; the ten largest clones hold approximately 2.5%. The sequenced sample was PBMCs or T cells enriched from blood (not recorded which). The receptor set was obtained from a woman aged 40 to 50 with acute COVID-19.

As DNA, the CDR3 is TGTGCCAGCAGTCCCTCGGGACTAGCGGGGGGGCTATCCTCCGGGGAGCTGTTTTTT. Protein: CASSPSGLAGGLSSGELFF. This chain joins TRBV27 and TRBJ2-2, with TRBD2 matching 16 bases. Per the germline V gene, CDR1 is MNHEY and CDR2 is SMNVEV (reference sequence). V lost 5 bases, J lost 6 bases, and 12 bases stayed unmatched. The CDR3 sequence is 19 residues long.

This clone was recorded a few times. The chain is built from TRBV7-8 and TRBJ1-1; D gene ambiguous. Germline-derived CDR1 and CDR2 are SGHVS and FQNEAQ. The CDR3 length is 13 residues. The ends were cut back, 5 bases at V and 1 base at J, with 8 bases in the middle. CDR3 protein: CASSKAGNTEAFF. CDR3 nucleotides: TGTGCCAGCAGCAAGGCAGGGAACACTGAAGCTTTCTTT.

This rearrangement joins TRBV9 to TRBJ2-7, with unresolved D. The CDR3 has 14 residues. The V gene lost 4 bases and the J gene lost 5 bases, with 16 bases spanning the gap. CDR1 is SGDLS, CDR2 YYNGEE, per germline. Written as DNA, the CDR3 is TGTGCCAGCAGCCCCTACCAAAGATCGAACGAGCAGTACTTC. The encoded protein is CASSPYQRSNEQYF.

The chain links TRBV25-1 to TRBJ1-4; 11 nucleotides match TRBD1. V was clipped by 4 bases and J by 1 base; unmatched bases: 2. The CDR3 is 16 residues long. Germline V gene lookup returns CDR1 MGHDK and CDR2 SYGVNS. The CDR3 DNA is TGTGCCAGCAGTGTTGGGACAGGGGGAACTAATGAAAAACTGTTTTTT. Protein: CASSVGTGGTNEKLFF.

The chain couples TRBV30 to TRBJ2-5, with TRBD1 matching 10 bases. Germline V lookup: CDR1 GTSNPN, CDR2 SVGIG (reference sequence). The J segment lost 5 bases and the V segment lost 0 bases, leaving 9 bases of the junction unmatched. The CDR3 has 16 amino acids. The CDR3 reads CAWSVGLGQGSETQYF. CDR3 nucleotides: TGTGCCTGGAGTGTAGGTCTGGGACAGGGGTCCGAGACCCAGTACTTC.

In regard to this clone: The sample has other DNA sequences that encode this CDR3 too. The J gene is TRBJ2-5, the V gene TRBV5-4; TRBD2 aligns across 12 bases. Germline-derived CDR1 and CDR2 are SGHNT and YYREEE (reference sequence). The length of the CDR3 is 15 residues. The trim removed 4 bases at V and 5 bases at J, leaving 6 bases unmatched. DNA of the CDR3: TGTGCCAGCAGCAGAGGACTAGCGGGAATGGAGACCCAGTACTTC. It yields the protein CASSRGLAGMETQYF.

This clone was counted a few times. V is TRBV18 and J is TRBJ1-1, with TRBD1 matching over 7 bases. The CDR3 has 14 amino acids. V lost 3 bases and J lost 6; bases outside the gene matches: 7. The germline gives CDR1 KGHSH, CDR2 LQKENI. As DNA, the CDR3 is TGTGCCAGCTCACCGGGTCGACAGGGACCTGAAGCTTTCTTT. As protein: CASSPGRQGPEAFF.

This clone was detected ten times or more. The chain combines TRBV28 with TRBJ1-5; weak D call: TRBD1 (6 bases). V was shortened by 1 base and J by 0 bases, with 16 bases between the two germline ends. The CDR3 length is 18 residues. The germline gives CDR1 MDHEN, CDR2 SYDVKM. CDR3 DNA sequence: TGTGCCAGCAGTTTATCTACAGGGTTAGGTTCTAGCAATCAGCCCCAGCATTTT. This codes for CASSLSTGLGSSNQPQHF.

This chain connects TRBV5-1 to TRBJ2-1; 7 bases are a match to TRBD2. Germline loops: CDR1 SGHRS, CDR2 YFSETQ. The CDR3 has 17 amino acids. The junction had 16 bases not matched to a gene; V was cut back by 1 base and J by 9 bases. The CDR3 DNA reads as TGCGCCAGCAGCTTGAATCCTAGCGGAGTGGGAGTGGGTGAGCAGTTCTTC. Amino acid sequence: CASSLNPSGVGVGEQFF.

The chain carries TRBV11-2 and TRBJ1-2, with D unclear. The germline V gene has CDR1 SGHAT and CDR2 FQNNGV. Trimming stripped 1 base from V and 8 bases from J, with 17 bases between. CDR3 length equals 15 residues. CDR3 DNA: TGTGCCAGCAGCTTAGGAGACGGGGTACCTCGGGGCTACACCTTC. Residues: CASSLGDGVPRGYTF.

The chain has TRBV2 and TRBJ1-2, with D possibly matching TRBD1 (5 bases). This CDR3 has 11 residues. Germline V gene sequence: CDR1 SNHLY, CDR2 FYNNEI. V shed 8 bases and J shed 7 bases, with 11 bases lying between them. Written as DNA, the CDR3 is TGTGCCAGCGGGGACTCACCTGGCTACACCTTC. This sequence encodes CASGDSPGYTF.

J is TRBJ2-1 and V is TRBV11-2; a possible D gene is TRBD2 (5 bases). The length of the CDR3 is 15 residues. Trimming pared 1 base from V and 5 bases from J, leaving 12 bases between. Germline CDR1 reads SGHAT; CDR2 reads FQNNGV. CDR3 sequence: CASSLGGMGHNEQFF. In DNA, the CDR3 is TGTGCCAGCAGCTTAGGAGGGATGGGTCACAATGAGCAGTTCTTC.

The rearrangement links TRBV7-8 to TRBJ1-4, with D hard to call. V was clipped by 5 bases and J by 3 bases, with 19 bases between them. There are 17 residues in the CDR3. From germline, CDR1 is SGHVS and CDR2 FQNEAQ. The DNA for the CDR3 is TGTGCCAGCAGCACATCCCGCCTCCGGGATGCTAATGAAAAACTGTTTTTT. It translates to CASSTSRLRDANEKLFF.

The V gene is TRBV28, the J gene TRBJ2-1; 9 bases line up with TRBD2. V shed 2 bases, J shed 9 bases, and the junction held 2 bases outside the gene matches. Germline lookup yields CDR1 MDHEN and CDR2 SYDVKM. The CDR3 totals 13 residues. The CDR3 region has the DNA TGTGCCAGCAGTTTAGCGGGAGGGTTTGAGCAGTTCTTC. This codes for CASSLAGGFEQFF. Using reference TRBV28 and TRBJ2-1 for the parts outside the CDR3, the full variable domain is DVKVTQSSRYLVKRTGEKVFLECVQDMDHENMFWYRQDPGLGLRLIYFSYDVKMKEKGDIPEGYSVSREKKERFSLILESASTNQTSMYLCASSLAGGFEQFFGPGTRLTVL.

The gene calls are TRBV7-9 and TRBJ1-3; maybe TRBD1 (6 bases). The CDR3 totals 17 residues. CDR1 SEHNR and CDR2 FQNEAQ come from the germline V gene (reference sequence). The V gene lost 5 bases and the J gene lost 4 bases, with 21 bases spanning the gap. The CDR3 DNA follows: TGTGCCAGCAGCCCCATCAGTTACAGGGACGCCGGAAACACCATATATTTT. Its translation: CASSPISYRDAGNTIYF.

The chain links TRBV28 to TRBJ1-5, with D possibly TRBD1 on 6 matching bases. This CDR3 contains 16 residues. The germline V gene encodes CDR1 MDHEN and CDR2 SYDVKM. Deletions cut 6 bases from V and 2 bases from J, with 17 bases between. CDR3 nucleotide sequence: TGTGCCAGCAGCGATCCGGGGGGCAAGGGCAATCAGCCCCAGCATTTT. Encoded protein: CASSDPGGKGNQPQHF. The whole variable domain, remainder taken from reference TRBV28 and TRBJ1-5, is DVKVTQSSRYLVKRTGEKVFLECVQDMDHENMFWYRQDPGLGLRLIYFSYDVKMKEKGDIPEGYSVSREKKERFSLILESASTNQTSMYLCASSDPGGKGNQPQHFGDGTRLSIL.

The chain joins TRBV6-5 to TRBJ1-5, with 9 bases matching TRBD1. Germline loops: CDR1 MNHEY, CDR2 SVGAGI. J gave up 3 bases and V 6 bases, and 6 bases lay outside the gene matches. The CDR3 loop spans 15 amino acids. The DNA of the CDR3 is TGTGCCAGCAGGGACAGGGGATCGGCCAATCAGCCCCAGCATTTT. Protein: CASRDRGSANQPQHF.

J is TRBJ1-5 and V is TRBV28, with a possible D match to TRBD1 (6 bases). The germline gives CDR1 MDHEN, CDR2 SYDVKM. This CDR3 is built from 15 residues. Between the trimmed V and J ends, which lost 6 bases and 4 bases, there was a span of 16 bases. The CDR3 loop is CASSSQGMGNQPQHF. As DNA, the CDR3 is TGTGCCAGCAGCTCACAGGGAATGGGGAATCAGCCCCAGCATTTT.

CDR3 sequence (DNA): TGTGCCAGCAGTCTCAGGGGAGTTGACTATGGCTACACCTTC. This codes for CASSLRGVDYGYTF. The chain carries TRBV28 and TRBJ1-2; D is possibly TRBD1 (6 bases). The germline V gene encodes CDR1 MDHEN and CDR2 SYDVKM. The CDR3 extends over 14 amino acids. V gave up 5 bases and J gave up 3 bases, with 13 bases separating them.

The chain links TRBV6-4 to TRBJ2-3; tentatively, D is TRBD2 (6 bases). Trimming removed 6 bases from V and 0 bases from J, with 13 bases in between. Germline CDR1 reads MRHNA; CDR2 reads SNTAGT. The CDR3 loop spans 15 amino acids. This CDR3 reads CASSRGGTSTDTQYF. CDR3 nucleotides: TGTGCCAGCAGCCGCGGCGGGACTAGCACAGATACGCAGTATTTT.

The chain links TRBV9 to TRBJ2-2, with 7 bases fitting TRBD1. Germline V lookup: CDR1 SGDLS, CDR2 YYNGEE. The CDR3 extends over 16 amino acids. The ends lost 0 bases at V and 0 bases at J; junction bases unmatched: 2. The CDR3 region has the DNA TGTGCCAGCAGCGTAGAGACAGGGACGAACACCGGGGAGCTGTTTTTT. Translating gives CASSVETGTNTGELFF.

CDR3 amino acids: CASSRSFLAGLRPSSYNEQFF. The CDR3 DNA follows: TGCGCCAGCAGCCGAAGTTTTCTAGCGGGTCTGCGTCCCAGCTCCTACAATGAGCAGTTCTTC. This chain links TRBV4-3 with TRBJ2-1; 8 bases are a match to TRBD2. The junction had 20 bases not matched to a gene; V was cut back by 4 bases and J by 0 bases. The CDR3 totals 21 residues. CDR1 is LGHNA and CDR2 is YSLEER in the germline V gene.

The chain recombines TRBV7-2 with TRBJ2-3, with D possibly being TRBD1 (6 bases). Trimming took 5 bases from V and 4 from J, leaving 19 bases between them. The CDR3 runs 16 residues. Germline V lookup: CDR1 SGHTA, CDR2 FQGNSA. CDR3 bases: TGTGCCAGCAGCGACAGGCCGTTGGGTGGCGCAGATACGCAGTATTTT. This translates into CASSDRPLGGADTQYF.

Here the CDR3 reads CASSLTGTQQETQYF. In nucleotides, the CDR3 is TGCGCCAGCAGCCTAACCGGGACACAGCAAGAGACCCAGTACTTC. The chain has TRBV4-1 and TRBJ2-5; D might be TRBD1 (6 bases). CDR3 length equals 15 residues. Germline V gene data show CDR1 as MGHRA and CDR2 as YSYEKL. Trimming cost V 4 bases and J 2 bases, with 14 bases left between them.

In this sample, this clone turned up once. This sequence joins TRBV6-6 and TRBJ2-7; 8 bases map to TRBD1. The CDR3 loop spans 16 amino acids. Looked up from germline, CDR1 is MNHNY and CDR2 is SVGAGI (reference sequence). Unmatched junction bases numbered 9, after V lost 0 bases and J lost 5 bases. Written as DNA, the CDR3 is TGTGCCAGCAGTTACTCACTGGGGGCAGGGGGCGACGAGCAGTACTTC. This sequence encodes CASSYSLGAGGDEQYF.

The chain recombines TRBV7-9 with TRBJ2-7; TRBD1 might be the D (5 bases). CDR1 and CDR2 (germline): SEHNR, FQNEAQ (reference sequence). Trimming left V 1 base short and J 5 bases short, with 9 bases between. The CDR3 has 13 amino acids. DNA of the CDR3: TGTGCCAGCAGCTTAGGGGGCGCTGACGAGCAGTACTTC. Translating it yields CASSLGGADEQYF.

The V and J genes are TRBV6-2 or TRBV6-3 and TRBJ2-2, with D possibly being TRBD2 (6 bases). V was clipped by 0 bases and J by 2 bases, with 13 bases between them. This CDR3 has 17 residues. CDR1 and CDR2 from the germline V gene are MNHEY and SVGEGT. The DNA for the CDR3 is TGTGCCAGCAGTTACTCGTCGGGGGACCTCAACACCGGGGAGCTGTTTTTT. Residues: CASSYSSGDLNTGELFF.

This chain's CDR3 is CASSWGLGTEAFF. The CDR3 DNA is TGTGCCAGCAGCTGGGGGCTAGGAACTGAAGCTTTCTTT. The V gene is TRBV7-9, the J gene TRBJ1-1, with D perhaps matching TRBD1 (6 bases). CDR3 length equals 13 residues. In germline, CDR1 is SEHNR, CDR2 FQNEAQ (reference sequence). The V and J ends lost 4 bases and 5 bases respectively, with 11 bases between them.